The rows below give T cell receptor beta chains drawn from one sample of a study of response to subunit inactivated influenza vaccine. One entry per CDR3 protein results from TCRdb running MiXCR on the RT-PCR reads. Of approximately 490,000 distinct CDR3 sequences listed, about 7.2% are singletons. The sample in question was PBMCs from blood, obtained roughly 24 months after vaccination. These receptors were obtained from a man between 50 and 75 years old who received an inactivated influenza vaccine. CDR3s include the opening cysteine and the closing phenylalanine or tryptophan. Each record gives: J gene, CDR3 length, D gene, V gene, clone size, CDR3 DNA, CDR3 protein. D genes are given only for firm matches. Some rows mark clone size as missing; the rest say once, few, many or name a class of expanded clone.

j_gene: TRBJ1-1; len: 12; d_gene: .; v_gene: TRBV20-1; abundance: few; CDR3nt: TGCAGTGCTAGATTAAGGGCCACTGAAGCTTTCTTT; CDR3aa: CSARLRATEAFF
j_gene: TRBJ2-3; len: 13; d_gene: .; v_gene: TRBV12-3/TRBV12-4; abundance: .; CDR3nt: TGTGCCAGCAGTATCCAAAACATAGATACGCAGTATTTT; CDR3aa: CASSIQNIDTQYF
j_gene: TRBJ2-3; len: 15; d_gene: .; v_gene: TRBV20-1; abundance: .; CDR3nt: TGCAGTGCTAGAGACTCGACTGCATGGGGAGATACGCAGTATTTT; CDR3aa: CSARDSTAWGDTQYF
j_gene: TRBJ1-1; len: 15; d_gene: .; v_gene: TRBV12-3/TRBV12-4; abundance: few; CDR3nt: TGTGCCAGCAGTTCCAGGACGACAGGGAACACTGAAGCTTTCTTT; CDR3aa: CASSSRTTGNTEAFF
j_gene: TRBJ2-7; len: 13; d_gene: .; v_gene: TRBV27; abundance: many; CDR3nt: TGTGCCAGCAGTTGGATGGGAGCCCACGAGCAGTACTTC; CDR3aa: CASSWMGAHEQYF
j_gene: TRBJ1-1; len: 13; d_gene: .; v_gene: TRBV12-3/TRBV12-4; abundance: .; CDR3nt: TGTGCCAGCAGTTCCACGACTCTCACTGAAGCTTTCTTT; CDR3aa: CASSSTTLTEAFF
j_gene: TRBJ2-1; len: 14; d_gene: .; v_gene: TRBV20-1; abundance: many; CDR3nt: TGCAGTGCTAGAGATCTCGCCTCCTACAATGAGCAGTTCTTC; CDR3aa: CSARDLASYNEQFF
j_gene: TRBJ2-5; len: 13; d_gene: .; v_gene: TRBV29-1; abundance: few; CDR3nt: TGCAGCGGCGGGTGGGGGCTTCGGGAGACCCAGTACTTC; CDR3aa: CSGGWGLRETQYF
j_gene: TRBJ1-1; len: 16; d_gene: TRBD1; v_gene: TRBV10-2; abundance: many; CDR3nt: TGCGCCAGCAGTGTGGCCAGGGGGGCCCCTGGACCTGAAGCTTTCTTT; CDR3aa: CASSVARGAPGPEAFF
j_gene: TRBJ2-1; len: 15; d_gene: TRBD2; v_gene: TRBV5-1; abundance: few; CDR3nt: TGCGCCAGCAGCTTGTCGGCGGGAGGGCCAGATGAGCAGTTCTTC; CDR3aa: CASSLSAGGPDEQFF
j_gene: TRBJ2-7; len: 12; d_gene: .; v_gene: TRBV11-2; abundance: few; CDR3nt: TGTGCCAGCAGCCCCACAGGGCTGGTGCAGTACTTC; CDR3aa: CASSPTGLVQYF
j_gene: TRBJ2-5; len: 17; d_gene: TRBD2; v_gene: TRBV11-2; abundance: few; CDR3nt: TGTGCCAGCAGCTTAGATAGTCGGGGGGGCATTATAAAGACCCAGTACTTC; CDR3aa: CASSLDSRGGIIKTQYF
j_gene: TRBJ2-3; len: 15; d_gene: TRBD2; v_gene: TRBV7-3; abundance: few; CDR3nt: TGTGCCAGCAGCTTAATAAGCGGGATTACAGATACGCAGTATTTT; CDR3aa: CASSLISGITDTQYF
j_gene: TRBJ2-1; len: 15; d_gene: TRBD1; v_gene: TRBV28; abundance: .; CDR3nt: TGTGCCAGCAGGGTCACAGGGGGAGTCTACAATGAGCAGTTCTTC; CDR3aa: CASRVTGGVYNEQFF